The 32 T cell receptor beta chains given below trace back to one sample, sequenced in a study of blood T cells in healthy people across ages. Next came a second PCR, run for about 7 to 11 cycles, which used a sample-barcoded 5' primer along with a J-beta primer mix. MiXCR was run by TCRdb on the 5' RACE reads, yielding one entry per CDR3 protein. The profile covers about 1,500,000 distinct CDR3 sequences, with about 30% appearing a single time and 7.7% taken by the ten largest. Sequencing was performed on blood. These receptors all stem from a woman in her thirties in good health.

The chain carries TRBV20-1 and TRBJ2-5; D is unclear. The CDR3 runs to 13 residues. The V gene's germline CDR1 is DFQATT and CDR2 SNEGSKA (reference sequence). The germline V and J ends were trimmed by 1 base and 1 base, with 7 bases remaining between them. In nucleotides, the CDR3 is TGCAGTGCTAGAGTCCCCCTCCAAGAGACCCAGTACTTC. As protein: CSARVPLQETQYF.

This clonotype was counted between two and nine times. V usage is TRBV5-5 and J usage is TRBJ1-5; D gene ambiguous. Per germline, CDR1 SGHKS and CDR2 YYEKEE (reference sequence). The CDR3 has 16 residues. Trimming left V 0 bases short and J 4 bases short, with 14 bases between. The DNA of the CDR3 is TGTGCCAGCAGCTTGGCAGGTTTTCACGTTAATCAGCCCCAGCATTTT. Translated, it gives CASSLAGFHVNQPQHF.

This clonotype showed up just a few times. The chain recombines TRBV28 with TRBJ2-3; 15 bases are a match to TRBD2. CDR1 and CDR2 from the germline V gene are MDHEN and SYDVKM. The CDR3 is 16 amino acids. V lost 3 bases and J lost 9; bases outside the gene matches: 7. In DNA form, the CDR3 reads TGTGCCAGCAGTTTGGGGACTAGCGGGGGGCGTCGGACGCAGTATTTT. Its protein product is CASSLGTSGGRRTQYF. Full variable domain (rest looked up from reference TRBV28 and TRBJ2-3): DVKVTQSSRYLVKRTGEKVFLECVQDMDHENMFWYRQDPGLGLRLIYFSYDVKMKEKGDIPEGYSVSREKKERFSLILESASTNQTSMYLCASSLGTSGGRRTQYFGPGTRLTVL.

This clonotype has a count of ten or more. The J gene is TRBJ2-7, the V gene TRBV7-9, with unresolved D. The CDR3 extends over 15 amino acids. The germline gives CDR1 SEHNR, CDR2 FQNEAQ (reference sequence). Between the trimmed V and J ends, which lost 5 bases and 0 bases, there was a span of 14 bases. This CDR3 reads CASSPPDTDSYEQYF. In nucleotides, the CDR3 is TGTGCCAGCAGCCCCCCGGATACGGACTCCTACGAGCAGTACTTC.

This clonotype has a handful of counts. A much larger clone differs by one base, so this may be a read error. The chain recombines TRBV20-1 with TRBJ2-4; 9 positions agree with TRBD1. The DNA end lines up better with TRBJ2-7; the J call may be wrong. The CDR3 runs to 14 residues. CDR1 DFQATT and CDR2 SNEGSKA come from the germline V gene (reference sequence). CDR3 in amino acids: CSARETDRGYEQYF. The CDR3 DNA reads TGCAGTGCTAGAGAAACGGACAGGGGCTACGAGCAGTACTTC.

There are a few counts of this clonotype. This chain joins TRBV27 and TRBJ1-2, with a possible D match to TRBD1 (6 bases). Germline V CDR1 and CDR2: MNHEY, SMNVEV (reference sequence). V lost 0 bases and J lost 10, with 15 bases in between. This CDR3 has 14 residues. The CDR3 DNA is TGTGCCAGCAGTTTATCGATCACAGGGACTACCTACACCTTC. Residues: CASSLSITGTTYTF.

The chain has TRBV5-1 and TRBJ2-5, with 12 bases lining up with TRBD1. The germline gives CDR1 SGHRS, CDR2 YFSETQ. With V trimmed by 4 bases and J by 5 bases, 9 bases remained unmatched. The CDR3 length is 16 residues. In nucleotides, the CDR3 is TGCGCCAGCAGCCTATCCGGGACAGGGGGCGGCGAGACCCAGTACTTC. Its translation is CASSLSGTGGGETQYF.

V usage is TRBV7-9 and J usage is TRBJ1-3; 7 bases agree with TRBD1. The CDR3 loop spans 14 amino acids. Trimming at V came to 7 bases and at J to 1 base, leaving 4 bases not matched to a gene. Germline V gene data show CDR1 as SEHNR and CDR2 as FQNEAQ (reference sequence). CDR3 sequence (DNA): TGTGCCAGCATTGAGACAGGGTCTGGAAACACCATATATTTT. Translated: CASIETGSGNTIYF.

The chain is built from TRBV11-2 and TRBJ2-7, with unresolved D. There are 11 residues in the CDR3. V dropped 5 bases and J dropped 12 bases, with 14 bases sitting between them. Germline CDR1 reads SGHAT; CDR2 reads FQNNGV. The CDR3 DNA reads as TGTGCCAGCAGCCTAGGTGCAACCCCGTACTTC. Protein sequence: CASSLGATPYF.

The chain combines TRBV20-1 with TRBJ2-5; the match to TRBD2 covers 7 bases. With 3 bases clipped from V and 4 bases from J, the junction kept 5 bases outside the gene matches. CDR1 and CDR2 (germline): DFQATT, SNEGSKA (reference sequence). The CDR3 length is 13 residues. The CDR3 bases are TGCAGTGCTAGCCCTTGGGAGGGAGAGACCCAGTACTTC. Its translation is CSASPWEGETQYF.

The table lists this clonotype with a few counts. V usage is TRBV20-1 and J usage is TRBJ1-5; TRBD1 matches 10 bases. Per the germline V gene, CDR1 is DFQATT and CDR2 is SNEGSKA (reference sequence). The CDR3 has 17 amino acids. V gave up 5 bases and J gave up 0 bases; unmatched junction bases: 10. The CDR3 coding sequence is TGCAGTGCTTCCCGGACAGGGGGGATACTTAGCAATCAGCCCCAGCATTTT. Encoded protein: CSASRTGGILSNQPQHF.

The gene calls are TRBV3-1 and TRBJ2-1; either TRBD1 or TRBD2 may fit D (5 bases each). CDR3 length equals 13 residues. Germline V gives CDR1 LGHDT, CDR2 YNNKEL (reference sequence). The V gene lost 5 bases and the J gene lost 8 bases, with 13 bases spanning the gap. The CDR3 DNA reads as TGTGCCAGCAGCGGGGAGAGGGGAGATGAGCAGTTCTTC. Its protein is CASSGERGDEQFF.

For this clonotype: Germline is not matched at one junction end, which may reflect a read error. J is TRBJ2-2 and V is TRBV12-3 or TRBV12-4, with 12 bases lining up with TRBD2. There are 15 residues in the CDR3. The CDR3: CVSSRGLAGYGELFF. CDR3 DNA sequence: TGTGTCAGCAGCCGTGGACTAGCGGGATACGGGGAGCTGTTTTTT.

V and J are TRBV29-1 and TRBJ2-4, with 7 bases that match TRBD2. The CDR3 spans 15 residues. Germline V gene sequence: CDR1 SQVTM, CDR2 ANQGSEA. In DNA form, the CDR3 reads TGCAACGCGGGGGATGGGGGGTCGGCCAAAAACATTCAGTACTTC. Residues: CNAGDGGSAKNIQYF.

This clonotype was found a few times. The V and J genes are TRBV6-5 and TRBJ2-5; possible D gene TRBD2, 6 bases. Deletions cut 2 bases from V and 4 bases from J, with 17 bases between. The CDR3 length is 16 residues. Germline V CDR1 and CDR2: MNHEY, SVGAGI. The CDR3 nucleotides are TGTGCCAGCAGTTACACCCAAGGTAGCGGTGGAGAGACCCAGTACTTC. Translating it yields CASSYTQGSGGETQYF.

V is TRBV7-9 and J is TRBJ2-1; D tentatively reads TRBD1 or TRBD2 (5 bases each). There are 15 residues in the CDR3. Trimming took off 5 bases at V and 8 bases at J, with 19 bases between the two ends. CDR1 and CDR2 (germline): SEHNR, FQNEAQ (reference sequence). Here the CDR3 DNA reads TGTGCCAGCAGCGGGGCCGGGGCCGCCTTCGATGAGCAGTTCTTC. It specifies CASSGAGAAFDEQFF.

This clonotype turned up a few times. The chain couples TRBV2 to TRBJ1-6; D gene uncertain. Germline CDR1 reads SNHLY; CDR2 reads FYNNEI. The V end lost 7 bases, the J end lost 5 bases, and 6 bases lay between the germline ends. The length of the CDR3 is 12 residues. This CDR3 reads CASKGDNSPLHF. Written as DNA, the CDR3 is TGTGCCAGCAAGGGCGATAATTCACCCCTCCACTTT.

The V call is TRBV29-1, the J call TRBJ1-3, with D hard to call. Germline assignment: CDR1 SQVTM and CDR2 ANQGSEA. This CDR3 has 14 residues. V dropped 6 bases and J dropped 0 bases, with 12 bases sitting between them. The CDR3 reads CSVETRLSGNTIYF. The CDR3 DNA reads as TGCAGCGTGGAAACTCGTCTCTCTGGAAACACCATATATTTT.

This clonotype was counted between two and nine times. The CDR3 spells CASSQDPSGANVLTF. The CDR3 DNA reads as TGTGCCAGCAGCCAAGACCCTTCTGGGGCCAACGTCCTGACTTTC. The rearrangement links TRBV3-1 to TRBJ2-6; no definite D call. V was cut by 0 bases and J by 1 base, with 4 bases left in between. CDR1 and CDR2 from the germline V gene are LGHDT and YNNKEL (reference sequence). The CDR3 runs 15 residues. Combining the CDR3 with reference TRBV3-1 and TRBJ2-6 gives the whole variable domain DTAVSQTPKYLVTQMGNDKSIKCEQNLGHDTMYWYKQDSKKFLKIMFSYNNKELIINETVPNRFSPKSPDKAHLNLHINSLELGDSAVYFCASSQDPSGANVLTFGAGSRLTVL.

This clonotype came up a few times. J is TRBJ2-7 and V is TRBV7-2; 14 nucleotides match TRBD2. Germline V gene lookup returns CDR1 SGHTA and CDR2 FQGNSA. With 0 bases clipped from V and 0 bases from J, the junction kept 4 bases outside the gene matches. The CDR3 runs to 18 residues. CDR3 sequence: CASSLARTSGGSSYEQYF. DNA of the CDR3: TGTGCCAGCAGCTTAGCGAGGACTAGCGGGGGGTCCTCCTACGAGCAGTACTTC.

The chain combines TRBV12-3 or TRBV12-4 with TRBJ1-1; 11 nucleotides line up with TRBD1. The CDR3 has 14 residues. The V segment lost 5 bases and the J segment 4 bases; nucleotides outside the gene matches: 3. CDR3 amino acids: CASSEGQGGTEAFF. The CDR3 DNA follows: TGTGCCAGCAGTGAGGGACAGGGGGGCACTGAAGCTTTCTTT.

The chain links TRBV28 to TRBJ2-7; D perhaps matches TRBD2 (7 bases). Germline V gene lookup returns CDR1 MDHEN and CDR2 SYDVKM. The CDR3 loop spans 15 amino acids. Trimming cost V 3 bases and J 3 bases, with 15 bases left between them. CDR3 region: CASSFGGARDYEQYF. The CDR3 DNA sequence: TGTGCCAGCAGTTTTGGGGGGGCGCGGGACTACGAGCAGTACTTC.

This clonotype was recorded many times. J is TRBJ2-1 and V is TRBV6-2 or TRBV6-3, with D possibly TRBD1 on 6 matching bases. V lost 4 bases and J 6 bases, leaving 16 bases between the germline ends. The CDR3 is 15 amino acids. The germline gives CDR1 MNHEY, CDR2 SVGEGT. CDR3 region: CASSSKGEAVNEQFF. The DNA of the CDR3 is TGTGCCAGCAGTTCGAAGGGGGAAGCGGTCAATGAGCAGTTCTTC.

The V call is TRBV20-1, the J call TRBJ1-2, with D tentatively TRBD1 (5 bases). Germline V gene data show CDR1 as DFQATT and CDR2 as SNEGSKA (reference sequence). The CDR3 covers 15 residues. V gave up 3 bases and J gave up 1 base, with 15 bases separating them. The CDR3 DNA sequence: TGCAGTGCTAGTCCCTCGGGAGGGGATAACTATGGCTACACCTTC. Its protein is CSASPSGGDNYGYTF.

The CDR3 region is CASSSITSGVKEQYF. The CDR3 DNA sequence: TGTGCCAGCAGTTCGATCACTAGCGGGGTGAAAGAGCAGTACTTC. The chain carries TRBV27 and TRBJ2-7; TRBD2 matches 10 bases. CDR3 length equals 15 residues. With V trimmed by 4 bases and J by 7 bases, 10 bases remained unmatched. Germline V gives CDR1 MNHEY, CDR2 SMNVEV (reference sequence).

This clonotype occurred many times. J is TRBJ2-7 and V is TRBV4-2; D possibly corresponds to TRBD1 (6 bases). The CDR3 totals 15 residues. Trimming removed 0 bases at V and 6 bases at J, with 15 bases between. The V gene's germline CDR1 is LGHNA and CDR2 YNFKEQ. CDR3 in amino acids: CASSQESSGVTEQYF. In DNA, the CDR3 is TGTGCCAGCAGCCAAGAGTCGTCAGGGGTCACCGAGCAGTACTTC.

This clonotype was recorded many times. J is TRBJ2-5 and V is TRBV6-4; no definite D call. V lost 9 bases, J lost 0 bases, and 11 bases lay in between. The CDR3 is 13 amino acids. Germline V gene data show CDR1 as MRHNA and CDR2 as SNTAGT. The CDR3: CASPQGYQETQYF. In nucleotides, the CDR3 is TGTGCCAGTCCTCAAGGGTACCAAGAGACCCAGTACTTC.

In this sample, this clonotype turned up a few times. The rearrangement joins TRBV9 to TRBJ2-3; D possibly matches TRBD1 or TRBD2 (7 bases each). The V gene's germline CDR1 is SGDLS and CDR2 YYNGEE. The CDR3 is 15 amino acids. The V and J ends lost 0 bases and 4 bases respectively, with 12 bases between them. The CDR3 protein is CASSVDRGGPDTQYF. The CDR3 coding sequence is TGTGCCAGCAGCGTAGACAGGGGAGGGCCAGATACGCAGTATTTT.

This clonotype turned up a few times. The gene calls are TRBV5-5 and TRBJ1-5, with 8 nucleotides matching TRBD1. V shed 3 bases and J 7 bases; nucleotides not matched to a gene: 6. Germline loops: CDR1 SGHKS, CDR2 YYEKEE (reference sequence). CDR3 length equals 14 residues. The CDR3 region has the DNA TGTGCCAGCAGCTCCTTCTACAGGGGGCAGCCCCAGCATTTT. Translation: CASSSFYRGQPQHF.

This clonotype was found many times. The chain couples TRBV5-1 to TRBJ2-1; no clear D gene. CDR1 is SGHRS, CDR2 YFSETQ, per germline. Trimming cost V 2 bases and J 7 bases, with 13 bases left between them. The CDR3 consists of 14 residues. For the CDR3, the DNA is TGCGCCAGCAGCTTCGGTCCTCCGAGGAATGAGCAGTTCTTC. It specifies CASSFGPPRNEQFF. The whole variable domain, filled in from reference TRBV5-1 and TRBJ2-1, reads KAGVTQTPRYLIKTRGQQVTLSCSPISGHRSVSWYQQTPGQGLQFLFEYFSETQRNKGNFPGRFSGRQFSNSRSEMNVSTLELGDSALYLCASSFGPPRNEQFFGPGTRLTVL.

For this clonotype: The germline gene is not matched at one end of the junction; a read error may be the cause. The chain links TRBV4-2 to TRBJ2-2; 7 positions match TRBD2. The CDR3 loop spans 17 amino acids. The germline gives CDR1 LGHNA, CDR2 YNFKEQ. The CDR3 DNA reads TGTGCCAGCAGCCAGGCCCGAACTAGCGAAGGGGACGGGGAGTTGTTTTTT. As protein: CASSQARTSEGDGELFF.

The genes are TRBV12-3 or TRBV12-4 and TRBJ1-2; D may be TRBD1 (5 bases). This CDR3 region has 13 residues. With 5 bases removed from V and 7 bases from J, the gap between germline ends came to 14 bases. In nucleotides, the CDR3 is TGTGCCAGCAGTAGGGGAGGGGCCGGTGGCTACACCTTC. Translated: CASSRGGAGGYTF.